This entry describes one T cell receptor (beta chain). This sample was included in a study of cytomegalovirus exposure and HLA in healthy donors. The CDR3 has 18 amino acids. V trimming: 4 bases; J trimming: 5 bases; junction bases outside the gene matches: 13. Germline lookup yields CDR1 WNHNN and CDR2 SYGVQD (reference sequence). The PCR employed 60 Vbeta primers together with 13 Jbeta primers. The repertoire was sequenced with immunoSEQ multiplex PCR; TCRdb's copy has only in-frame clones and lacks some. This table has about 200,000 clones, 82% appearing once. This receptor was obtained from a woman in her 40s in good health and CMV-seronegative. The chain joins TRBV10-1 to TRBJ2-1; 11 nucleotides align to TRBD2. Sequenced input: PBMCs. The CDR3 protein is CASSGSSFSGRADNEQFF. CDR3 sequence (DNA): TGCGCCAGCAGTGGAAGTTCGTTTAGCGGGAGGGCCGACAATGAGCAGTTCTTC.